This TCR beta chain stems from a study of blood T cell repertoires in COVID-19. Study as a whole: Sites in the United States, Italy and Spain provided acute and convalescent COVID-19 samples.

While infection was still active, Seattle patients were enrolled and then followed longitudinally. The method was immunoSEQ multiplex PCR; TCRdb's version includes in-frame clones alone and lacks a portion of them. The sample includes more than 150,000 clones, around nine tenths seen only once; the top ten take 0.58%. This clone was found once. This CDR3 contains 17 residues. Trimming took 5 bases from V and 6 from J, leaving 20 bases between them. Germline V gene lookup returns CDR1 MDHEN and CDR2 SYDVKM. The sequencing sample was made of peripheral blood. The TCR originated in a man between 60 and 70 years old with COVID-19, enrolled during active disease. The V gene is TRBV28, the J gene TRBJ1-6; weak D call: TRBD1 (5 bases). For the CDR3, the DNA is TGTGCCAGCAGTAAACCCCGACAGACGGCCCCTAATTCACCCCTCCACTTT. It translates to CASSKPRQTAPNSPLHF.